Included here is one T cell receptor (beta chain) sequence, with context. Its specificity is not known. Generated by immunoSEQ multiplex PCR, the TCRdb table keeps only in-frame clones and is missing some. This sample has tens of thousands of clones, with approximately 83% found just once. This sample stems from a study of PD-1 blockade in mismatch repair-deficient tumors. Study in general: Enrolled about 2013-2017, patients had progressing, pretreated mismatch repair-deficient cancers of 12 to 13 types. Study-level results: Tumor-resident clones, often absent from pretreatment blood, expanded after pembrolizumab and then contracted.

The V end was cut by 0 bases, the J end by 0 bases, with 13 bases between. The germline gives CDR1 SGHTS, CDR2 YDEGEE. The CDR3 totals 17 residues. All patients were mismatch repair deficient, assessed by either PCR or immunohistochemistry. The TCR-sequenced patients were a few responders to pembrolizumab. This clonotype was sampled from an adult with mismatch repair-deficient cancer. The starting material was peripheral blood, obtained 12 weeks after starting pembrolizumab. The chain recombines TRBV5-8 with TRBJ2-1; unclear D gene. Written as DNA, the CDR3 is TGTGCCAGCAGCTTGGGAAGGGTAGGGAACTCCTACAATGAGCAGTTCTTC. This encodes CASSLGRVGNSYNEQFF.